The rows below give T cell receptor beta chains drawn from one sample of a study of T cells in Graves' hyperthyroidism and ophthalmopathy. TCRdb reprocessed the multiplex PCR reads via MiXCR and lists one record per CDR3 protein. The table has 600,000 or so distinct CDR3 sequences, approximately 15% seen once; the top ten hold more than 6%. Material: blood. The receptors shown here come from a woman in her late teens or twenties with Graves' ophthalmopathy. The CDR3 runs from the conserved cysteine through the conserved F or W. D genes are given only for firm matches. Clone size, where shown, is once, few, many, or a class for clones that have expanded.

>NA|TRBV11-2|NA|16|TRBJ2-7
CASSLEGGVPTYEQYF
TGTGCCAGCAGCTTAGAAGGAGGGGTACCAACCTACGAGCAGTACTTC
>NA|TRBV6-1|few|15|TRBJ1-2
CASSEAPQPNYGYTF
TGTGCCAGCAGTGAAGCGCCACAACCGAACTATGGCTACACCTTC
>NA|TRBV2|many|14|TRBJ2-5
CASTSSGSPETQYF
TGTGCCAGCACCTCGTCAGGGTCTCCAGAGACCCAGTACTTC
>TRBD1|TRBV7-3|many|16|TRBJ1-1
CASSPGTGASDTEAFF
TGTGCCAGCAGCCCTGGGACAGGGGCATCGGACACTGAAGCTTTCTTT
>TRBD1|TRBV20-1|many|15|TRBJ2-2
CSAIPRGRDTGELFF
TGCAGTGCTATCCCAAGGGGGCGCGACACCGGGGAGCTGTTTTTT
>NA|TRBV28|NA|11|TRBJ2-7
CASTGFDEQYF
TGTGCCAGCACGGGATTTGACGAGCAGTACTTC
>TRBD1|TRBV5-6|many|15|TRBJ2-7
CASSAAGQGAYEQYF
TGTGCCAGCAGCGCAGCGGGACAGGGGGCCTACGAGCAGTACTTC
>TRBD2|TRBV4-2|NA|16|TRBJ2-1
CASSQEGGDYYNEQFF
TGTGCCAGCAGCCAAGAAGGTGGGGACTACTACAATGAGCAGTTCTTC
>NA|TRBV5-8|many|11|TRBJ1-1
CASLGNTEAFF
TGTGCCAGCTTGGGGAACACTGAAGCTTTCTTT
>TRBD1|TRBV7-8|many|15|TRBJ2-1
CASREGQGMSNEQFF
TGTGCCAGCAGAGAAGGACAGGGGATGAGCAATGAGCAGTTCTTC
>TRBD1|TRBV7-9|few|13|TRBJ1-2
CASSFTDRGGYTF
TGTGCCAGCAGCTTCACCGACAGGGGAGGCTACACCTTC
>NA|TRBV5-6|many|13|TRBJ1-1
CASSYRRRGEAFF
TGTGCCAGCAGCTATAGACGTAGGGGTGAAGCTTTCTTT
>NA|TRBV7-2|many|15|TRBJ2-2
CASSPTKLGTGELFF
TGTGCCAGCAGCCCAACCAAACTCGGCACCGGGGAGCTGTTTTTT
>NA|TRBV28|many|14|TRBJ1-5
CASRPLDSNQPQHF
TGTGCCAGCAGGCCCCTCGATAGCAATCAGCCCCAGCATTTT
>TRBD2|TRBV11-2|many|16|TRBJ2-2
CASSLFFGRGHGELFF
TGTGCCAGCAGCTTATTCTTCGGGAGGGGTCACGGGGAGCTGTTTTTT
>NA|TRBV15|few|17|TRBJ2-1
CATSRGGGRRSYNEQFF
TGTGCCACCAGCAGAGGAGGGGGGAGACGCTCCTACAATGAGCAGTTCTTC
>TRBD2|TRBV6-1|NA|13|TRBJ2-7
CASLGGDSYEQYF
TGTGCCAGCTTGGGGGGGGACTCCTACGAGCAGTACTTC
>TRBD2|TRBV25-1|few|19|TRBJ2-2
CASSGSGTSGRAVAGELFF
TGTGCCAGCAGTGGATCCGGGACTAGCGGGAGGGCCGTCGCCGGGGAGCTGTTTTTT
>TRBD1|TRBV11-3|many|15|TRBJ1-1
CASSPWTGRNTEAFF
TGTGCCAGCAGCCCGTGGACAGGGAGGAACACTGAAGCTTTCTTT
>NA|TRBV27|many|15|TRBJ2-3
CASSPTLGTTDTQYF
TGTGCCAGCAGTCCCACCCTCGGAACCACAGATACGCAGTATTTT
>NA|TRBV4-1|NA|15|TRBJ1-2
CASSHFQRPPYGYTF
TGCGCCAGCAGCCACTTTCAGCGGCCCCCCTATGGCTACACCTTC
>NA|TRBV11-3|NA|15|TRBJ2-1
CASSLVKGARDEQFF
TGTGCCAGCAGCTTAGTAAAAGGGGCTAGGGATGAGCAGTTCTTC
>NA|TRBV11-3|few|16|TRBJ2-5
CASSLGFFSGTETQYF
TGTGCCAGCAGCTTAGGGTTTTTTTCAGGGACGGAGACCCAGTACTTC
>NA|TRBV5-1|many|15|TRBJ1-3
CASSLGISSGNTIYF
TGCGCCAGCAGCTTGGGCATCAGCTCTGGAAACACCATATATTTT
>TRBD1|TRBV19|NA|14|TRBJ2-2
CASKDRGSTGELFF
TGTGCCAGTAAAGACAGGGGGAGCACCGGGGAGCTGTTTTTT
>TRBD1|TRBV27|NA|16|TRBJ1-2
CASSLAGTAISDGYTF
TGTGCCAGCAGTTTGGCCGGGACAGCGATATCTGATGGCTACACCTTC